Shown below are 4 T cell receptor beta chains from a single sample sequenced in a study of OX40 agonist ivuxolimab in advanced cancers. The method was immunoSEQ multiplex PCR; TCRdb's version includes in-frame clones alone and lacks a portion of them. The table lists 80,000 to 95,000 clones, roughly 94% of them singletons. The sample was CD4+ or CD8+ T cells sorted from blood, taken in a trial of the OX40 agonist ivuxolimab. The receptors here all came from an adult with an advanced solid tumor such as melanoma, head and neck, liver or kidney cancer.

The chain is built from TRBV5-4 and TRBJ1-5, with D unclear. The CDR3 runs 14 residues. CDR1 and CDR2 from the germline V gene are SGHNT and YYREEE (reference sequence). The V end was cut by 1 base, the J end by 4 bases, with 9 bases between. This CDR3 reads CASSLPGSNQPQHF. The CDR3 DNA reads TGTGCCAGCAGCTTGCCGGGCTCGAATCAGCCCCAGCATTTT. The whole variable domain, remainder taken from reference TRBV5-4 and TRBJ1-5, is ETGVTQSPTHLIKTRGQQVTLRCSSQSGHNTVSWYQQALGQGPQFIFQYYREEENGRGNFPPRFSGLQFPNYSSELNVNALELDDSALYLCASSLPGSNQPQHFGDGTRLSIL.

This chain links TRBV2 with TRBJ2-4; 8 bases agree with TRBD2. The ends lost 5 bases at V and 0 bases at J; junction bases unmatched: 6. Germline loops: CDR1 SNHLY, CDR2 FYNNEI. This CDR3 spans 16 amino acids. The CDR3 DNA follows: TGTGCCAGCAGTCCGCGACTAGCGTTAGCCAAAAACATTCAGTACTTC. Its translation is CASSPRLALAKNIQYF.

CDR3 DNA sequence: TGCGCCAGCAGCCGCGGGGCGGAGTGGGTCTACGAGCAGTACTTC. Translating gives CASSRGAEWVYEQYF. The rearrangement links TRBV5-1 to TRBJ2-7; tentatively, D is TRBD2 (6 bases). The V and J ends lost 4 bases and 3 bases respectively, with 17 bases between them. Germline values: CDR1 SGHRS, CDR2 YFSETQ. The CDR3 runs to 15 residues. The full variable domain, rest sourced from reference TRBV5-1 and TRBJ2-7, is KAGVTQTPRYLIKTRGQQVTLSCSPISGHRSVSWYQQTPGQGLQFLFEYFSETQRNKGNFPGRFSGRQFSNSRSEMNVSTLELGDSALYLCASSRGAEWVYEQYFGPGTRLTVT.

The chain combines TRBV6-1 with TRBJ2-3; D gene unclear. V was trimmed by 4 bases and J by 2 bases, leaving 10 bases between them. The germline V gene encodes CDR1 MNHNS and CDR2 SASEGT. The CDR3 is made up of 14 amino acids. The CDR3 loop is CASSAPGVTDTQYF. Written as DNA, the CDR3 is TGTGCCAGCAGTGCACCCGGAGTCACAGATACGCAGTATTTT.